One T cell receptor beta chain is described in this entry. This entry is derived from a study of blood T cell repertoires in COVID-19. Looking at the study overall: Sample material is recorded as cDNA or gDNA derived from T cells, B-cell-depleted T cells, or PBMCs.

In the authors' workflow: The assay estimated nucleated cells by amplifying reference gene primers. Assay: immunoSEQ multiplex PCR; the TCRdb copy retains only in-frame clones and omits some. For V, J and clone size, that table is used; D and trimming come from the DNA. The repertoire holds roughly 130,000 clones, with about 90% as singletons. This TCR was recovered from a woman aged 55-69 years with acute or convalescent COVID-19. The sequencing sample was made of peripheral blood.

The CDR3 DNA reads as TGTGCCATCAAAAGACAGACCGCCGGGGAGCTGTTTTTT. Its translation: CAIKRQTAGELFF. The V gene is TRBV10-3, the J gene TRBJ2-2; D possibly corresponds to TRBD1 (5 bases). This CDR3 has 13 amino acids. V dropped 7 bases and J dropped 6 bases, with 12 bases sitting between them. CDR1 and CDR2 (germline): ENHRY, SYGVKD.